The clone carrying this T cell receptor (delta chain) was detected ten times or more. This likely reflects a read error, since a far larger clone is one base away. Other nucleotide sequences in the sample specify the same CDR3. The CDR3 sequence is 22 residues long. Germline V CDR1 and CDR2: GEAIGNYY, EKD. V lost 0 bases, J lost 4 bases, and 27 bases stayed unmatched. This record belongs to a study of gamma-delta T cells after stem cell transplantation. TCRdb reanalysed the RT-PCR reads with CATT. The table includes approximately 16,000 delta-chain clones, 9% to 9.5% detected once. Sequenced input: gamma-delta T cells. The V and J genes are TRDV2 and TRDJ1, with TRDD2 matching over 8 bases. The receptor was isolated from a human donor. It is not recorded whose cells these are; they may come from a transplant donor. This CDR3 is CACDTGNLPTSPGLTTRDKLIF. The CDR3 DNA is TGTGCCTGTGACACCGGCAATCTTCCTACGTCTCCTGGGCTCACTACGCGCGATAAACTCATCTTT.